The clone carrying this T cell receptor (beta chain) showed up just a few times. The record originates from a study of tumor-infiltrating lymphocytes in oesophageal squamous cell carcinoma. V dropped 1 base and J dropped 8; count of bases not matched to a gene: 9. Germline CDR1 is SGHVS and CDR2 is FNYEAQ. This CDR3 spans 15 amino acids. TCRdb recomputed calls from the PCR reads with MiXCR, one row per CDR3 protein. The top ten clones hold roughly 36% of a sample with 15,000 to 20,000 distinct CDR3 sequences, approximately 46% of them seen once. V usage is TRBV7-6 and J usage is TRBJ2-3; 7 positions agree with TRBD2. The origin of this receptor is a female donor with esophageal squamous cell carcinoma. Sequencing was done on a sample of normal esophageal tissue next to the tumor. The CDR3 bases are TGTGCCAGCAGCTTAGAACCGGGACTACAGACTACGCAGTATTTT. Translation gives CASSLEPGLQTTQYF.